This T cell receptor beta chain is drawn from a study of monozygotic twins with inflammatory bowel disease. CDR1 is SGHNT, CDR2 YYREEE, per germline (reference sequence). The CDR3 is 13 amino acids. Per TCR library, around 3,600 ng of total RNA was used. Making cDNA involved eight separate reactions per sample. TCRdb reprocessed the 5' RACE reads and keeps a single row for each CDR3 protein, giving no DNA. The data show tens of thousands of distinct CDR3 sequences, and the top ten clones hold around 7%. The specimen was blood. This sequence originates from a human donor with ulcerative colitis or Crohn's disease, or a healthy co-twin of an affected twin (not recorded which). The chain is built from TRBV5-4 and TRBJ2-5. The CDR3 loop is CASSPALGETQYF.